What follows are 21 T cell receptor beta chains derived from one specimen sequenced in a study of cytomegalovirus exposure and HLA in healthy donors. The PCR used 60 Vbeta and 13 Jbeta primers. The data were produced by immunoSEQ multiplex PCR, yet TCRdb's version contains in-frame clones alone and is incomplete. The data contain roughly 66,000 clones, over 60% of them singletons. Material: PBMCs. These receptors were collected from a woman between 50 and 59 years old in good health and CMV-seronegative.

V gene TRBV29-1 combines with J gene TRBJ2-1; 10 bases are shared with TRBD1. Germline CDR1 reads SQVTM; CDR2 reads ANQGSEA. The CDR3 runs to 14 residues. Trimming took 4 bases from V and 4 from J; bases not matched to a gene: 4. The CDR3 DNA is TGCAGCGTTGGGGGGGGACAGGGGTACAATGAGCAGTTCTTC. This encodes CSVGGGQGYNEQFF.

The rearrangement links TRBV10-1 to TRBJ2-3; 8 bases align to TRBD2. The CDR3 is 18 residues long. The junction had 11 bases not matched to a gene; V was cut back by 2 bases and J by 1 base. Germline CDR1 WNHNN, CDR2 SYGVQD (reference sequence). The CDR3 nucleotides are TGCGCCAGCAGTGAGAATTGGCGGGAGGAGGTGGGCACAGATACGCAGTATTTT. Residues: CASSENWREEVGTDTQYF.

This clone turned up a few times. The chain has TRBV7-9 and TRBJ1-5; D might be TRBD1 (5 bases). V lost 5 bases to trimming and J lost 1 base, with 15 bases between them. The CDR3 loop spans 16 amino acids. Germline V gene data show CDR1 as SEHNR and CDR2 as FQNEAQ (reference sequence). The CDR3 coding sequence is TGTGCCAGCAGCCAAACTACAGGATCCAGCAATCAGCCCCAGCATTTT. Translated, it gives CASSQTTGSSNQPQHF.

This sequence joins TRBV7-2 and TRBJ1-2; TRBD1 matches 10 bases. The CDR3 runs 15 residues. Germline CDR1 reads SGHTA; CDR2 reads FQGNSA. Germline trimming cut 5 bases from V and 4 bases from J; bases unmatched to any gene: 7. CDR3 DNA sequence: TGTGCCAGCAGCCCCGGACAGGGGGTGACCTATGGCTACACCTTC. This sequence encodes CASSPGQGVTYGYTF. Full variable domain (remainder filled in from reference TRBV7-2 and TRBJ1-2): GAGVSQSPSNKVTEKGKDVELRCDPISGHTALYWYRQSLGQGLEFLIYFQGNSAPDKSGLPSDRFSAERTGGSVSTLTIQRTQQEDSAVYLCASSPGQGVTYGYTFGSGTRLTVV.

In its sample, this clone was seen a few times. V is TRBV2 and J is TRBJ1-5; possible D gene TRBD1, 5 bases. V was clipped by 3 bases and J by 9 bases, with 6 bases between them. In germline, CDR1 is SNHLY, CDR2 FYNNEI. The CDR3 contains 11 residues. The CDR3 loop is CASSDRGPQHF. CDR3 bases: TGTGCCAGCAGTGATAGGGGGCCCCAGCATTTT.

This clone has only a few counts. The chain employs TRBV2 and TRBJ1-2, with 8 positions matching TRBD1. Germline V gives CDR1 SNHLY, CDR2 FYNNEI. V shed 7 bases and J 3 bases; nucleotides not matched to a gene: 4. This CDR3 contains 13 residues. The CDR3 coding sequence is TGTGCCAGCACCATGACAGGGGACTATGGCTACACCTTC. Amino acids: CASTMTGDYGYTF.

This clone was counted only a few times. The chain employs TRBV4-2 and TRBJ2-1, with D possibly matching TRBD1 (6 bases). From germline, CDR1 is LGHNA and CDR2 YNFKEQ. With 0 bases removed from V and 4 bases from J, the gap between germline ends came to 10 bases. CDR3 length: 15 residues. For the CDR3, the DNA is TGTGCCAGCAGCCAAGATCCAGGGGTGTACAATGAGCAGTTCTTC. Translation: CASSQDPGVYNEQFF.

The gene calls are TRBV5-6 and TRBJ2-7; D perhaps matches TRBD2 (7 bases). Germline values: CDR1 SGHDT, CDR2 YYEEEE. The CDR3 runs 13 residues. V was clipped by 1 base and J by 7 bases, with 12 bases between them. The CDR3 DNA follows: TGTGCCAGCAGCTTGAGGGGGGGCGAAGAGCAGTACTTC. Its protein is CASSLRGGEEQYF.

This clone was observed a handful of times. For the CDR3, the DNA is TGTGCCACGGGGATACGTGCTTTCTTT. This sequence encodes CATGIRAFF. The rearrangement links TRBV5-8 to TRBJ1-1; D ambiguous. Trimming cost V 9 bases and J 11 bases, with 11 bases left between them. Germline CDR1 reads SGHTS; CDR2 reads YDEGEE. The CDR3 is made up of 9 amino acids. Variable domain in full (rest from reference TRBV5-8 and TRBJ1-1): EAGVTQSPTHLIKTRGQQATLRCSPISGHTSVYWYQQALGLGLQFLLWYDEGEERNRGNFPPRFSGRQFPNYSSELNVNALELEDSALYLCATGIRAFFGQGTRLTVV.

This clone has more than one count but fewer than ten. The J gene is TRBJ2-1, the V gene TRBV27; no definite D call. The CDR3 extends over 13 amino acids. Germline CDR1 reads MNHEY; CDR2 reads SMNVEV (reference sequence). Between the trimmed V and J ends, which lost 6 bases and 4 bases, there was a span of 10 bases. CDR3 sequence (DNA): TGTGCCAGCAGCCTAACGGGTTACAATGAGCAGTTCTTC. Translation: CASSLTGYNEQFF.

J is TRBJ2-5 and V is TRBV5-6; D perhaps matches TRBD2 (5 bases). V gave up 2 bases and J gave up 5 bases, with 13 bases separating them. CDR3 length: 14 residues. Germline values: CDR1 SGHDT, CDR2 YYEEEE. The CDR3 region is CASSFGRPEETQYF. Written as DNA, the CDR3 is TGTGCCAGCAGCTTTGGGAGACCTGAGGAGACCCAGTACTTC. Variable domain in full (rest from reference TRBV5-6 and TRBJ2-5): DAGVTQSPTHLIKTRGQQVTLRCSPKSGHDTVSWYQQALGQGPQFIFQYYEEEERQRGNFPDRFSGHQFPNYSSELNVNALLLGDSALYLCASSFGRPEETQYFGPGTRLLVL.

The chain recombines TRBV29-1 with TRBJ2-4, with a tentative D call TRBD2 (5 bases). V was cut by 6 bases and J by 3 bases, with 12 bases left in between. The CDR3 spans 13 residues. CDR1 is SQVTM and CDR2 is ANQGSEA in the germline V gene. CDR3 region: CSVHSESKNIQYF. CDR3 coding DNA: TGCAGCGTCCATAGCGAGAGCAAAAACATTCAGTACTTC. Supplemented by reference TRBV29-1 and TRBJ2-4, the full variable domain reads SAVISQKPSRDICQRGTSLTIQCQVDSQVTMMFWYRQQPGQSLTLIATANQGSEATYESGFVIDKFPISRPNLTFSTLTVSNMSPEDSSIYLCSVHSESKNIQYFGAGTRLSVL.

The rearrangement uses TRBV30 and TRBJ2-7, with 10 bases fitting TRBD2. Germline assignment: CDR1 GTSNPN and CDR2 SVGIG (reference sequence). J gave up 0 bases and V 0 bases, and 2 bases lay outside the gene matches. This CDR3 spans 15 amino acids. The CDR3 loop reads CAWSVSSGSSYEQYF. The CDR3 DNA follows: TGTGCCTGGAGTGTCTCTAGCGGGAGCTCCTACGAGCAGTACTTC. The complete variable domain, with remaining parts taken from reference TRBV30 and TRBJ2-7, reads SQTIHQWPATLVQPVGSPLSLECTVEGTSNPNLYWYRQAAGRGLQLLFYSVGIGQISSEVPQNLSASRPQDRQFILSSKKLLLSDSGFYLCAWSVSSGSSYEQYFGPGTRLTVT.

V gene TRBV6-5 combines with J gene TRBJ1-4; 10 bases match TRBD1. This CDR3 is built from 14 residues. The V segment lost 6 bases and the J segment 4 bases; nucleotides outside the gene matches: 2. Germline V gene lookup returns CDR1 MNHEY and CDR2 SVGAGI. CDR3 protein: CASSRTGGNEKLFF. CDR3 DNA: TGTGCCAGCAGCCGGACAGGGGGTAATGAAAAACTGTTTTTT.

The V gene is TRBV5-6, the J gene TRBJ2-3; 9 bases fit TRBD2. Germline V CDR1 and CDR2: SGHDT, YYEEEE. With 0 bases clipped from V and 2 bases from J, the junction kept 1 base outside the gene matches. The CDR3 runs to 15 residues. The CDR3 DNA reads as TGTGCCAGCAGCTTGGGACTAGCGGTCACAGATACGCAGTATTTT. It is translated as CASSLGLAVTDTQYF. Filled out from reference TRBV5-6 and TRBJ2-3, the complete variable domain reads DAGVTQSPTHLIKTRGQQVTLRCSPKSGHDTVSWYQQALGQGPQFIFQYYEEEERQRGNFPDRFSGHQFPNYSSELNVNALLLGDSALYLCASSLGLAVTDTQYFGPGTRLTVL.

The chain uses TRBV2 and TRBJ2-5, with TRBD2 matching over 9 bases. V was clipped by 4 bases and J by 5 bases; unmatched bases: 5. The length of the CDR3 is 14 residues. Germline lookup yields CDR1 SNHLY and CDR2 FYNNEI. The CDR3 here is CASSGMSGRETQYF. The DNA of the CDR3 is TGTGCCAGCAGTGGAATGAGCGGGAGGGAGACCCAGTACTTC.

The chain recombines TRBV11-1 with TRBJ2-1; tentative D call: TRBD1 (6 bases). Trimming removed 0 bases at V and 5 bases at J, with 8 bases between. The CDR3 consists of 14 residues. Germline-derived CDR1 and CDR2 are SGHAT and FQDESV (reference sequence). CDR3 loop: CASSLAHRDNEQFF. CDR3 coding DNA: TGTGCCAGCAGCTTAGCGCACAGGGACAATGAGCAGTTCTTC.

The chain uses TRBV29-1 and TRBJ1-1; the match to TRBD1 covers 10 bases. This CDR3 spans 13 amino acids. With 7 bases clipped from V and 5 bases from J, the junction kept 7 bases outside the gene matches. The germline V gene has CDR1 SQVTM and CDR2 ANQGSEA. CDR3 amino acids: CSGGTGAGTEAFF. The CDR3 DNA reads as TGCAGCGGAGGGACAGGGGCAGGGACTGAAGCTTTCTTT.

The genes are TRBV6-6 and TRBJ1-5; possible D gene TRBD1, 6 bases. Germline CDR1 MNHNY, CDR2 SVGAGI (reference sequence). V was pared by 2 bases and J by 4 bases, with 9 bases between. The CDR3 has 14 amino acids. DNA of the CDR3: TGTGCCAGCAGTTACGGACAGTCTAATCAGCCCCAGCATTTT. Translating gives CASSYGQSNQPQHF.

The chain carries TRBV28 and TRBJ1-2; 9 nucleotides line up with TRBD1. The CDR3 extends over 14 amino acids. Germline V gives CDR1 MDHEN, CDR2 SYDVKM. Trimming cost V 6 bases and J 5 bases; bases outside gene matches: 7. CDR3 amino acids: CASRRTGAGYGYTF. CDR3 DNA: TGTGCCAGCAGGCGGACAGGGGCTGGATATGGCTACACCTTC.

This chain uses TRBV28 with TRBJ2-1; 8 bases match TRBD1. The ends lost 6 bases at V and 8 bases at J; junction bases unmatched: 9. The CDR3 consists of 14 residues. Germline V CDR1 and CDR2: MDHEN, SYDVKM. CDR3 in amino acids: CASSRLRTGHEQFF. The CDR3 DNA reads as TGTGCCAGCAGCCGCCTAAGGACAGGGCATGAGCAGTTCTTC.